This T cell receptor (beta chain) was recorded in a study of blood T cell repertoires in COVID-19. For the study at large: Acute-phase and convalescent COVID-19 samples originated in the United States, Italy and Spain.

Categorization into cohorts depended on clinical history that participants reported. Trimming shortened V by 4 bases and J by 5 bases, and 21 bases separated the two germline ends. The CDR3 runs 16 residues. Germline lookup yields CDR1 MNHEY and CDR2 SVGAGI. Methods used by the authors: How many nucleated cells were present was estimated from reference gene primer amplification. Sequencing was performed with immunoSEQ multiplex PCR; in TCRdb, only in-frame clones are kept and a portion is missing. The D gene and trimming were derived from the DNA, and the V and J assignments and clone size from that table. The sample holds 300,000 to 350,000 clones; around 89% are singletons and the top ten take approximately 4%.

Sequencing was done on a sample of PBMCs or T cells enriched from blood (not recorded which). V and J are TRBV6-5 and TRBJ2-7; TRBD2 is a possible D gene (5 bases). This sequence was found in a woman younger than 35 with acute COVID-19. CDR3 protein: CASSWDVLRESDEQYF. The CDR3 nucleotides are TGTGCCAGCAGTTGGGATGTTCTGAGGGAATCGGACGAGCAGTACTTC.